One and the same sample provided the 9 T cell receptor beta chains below, sequenced in a study of blood T cell repertoires in COVID-19 (dated by TCRdb to about 2020). The library was produced with the immunoSEQ multiplex PCR assay. TCRdb took this table from immuneACCESS and kept in-frame rearrangements with V and J called. Such tables lack part of the clones; where checked against another copy, unresolved V genes explain under half of the gap, and the rest is unexplained. The sample data list roughly 70,000 clones, and about 73% of these were observed just once. 22% of the sample is taken by the ten largest. The sequenced sample consisted of peripheral blood. These receptors were taken from a man aged 55 to 70 with acute or convalescent COVID-19.

The V call is TRBV24-1, the J call TRBJ2-3, with 8 positions matching TRBD1. Germline V CDR1 and CDR2: KGHDR, SFDVKD. This CDR3 has 14 residues. J lost 0 bases, V lost 10 bases, and 5 bases had no gene match. As DNA, the CDR3 is TGTGCCACGGGGACAGGAGTTAGCACAGATACGCAGTATTTT. Amino acid sequence: CATGTGVSTDTQYF.

The rearrangement uses TRBV19 and TRBJ1-2; D not resolved. CDR3 length: 13 residues. Germline lookup yields CDR1 LNHDA and CDR2 SQIVND (reference sequence). V lost 6 bases and J 5 bases, leaving 13 bases between the germline ends. The CDR3 coding sequence is TGTGCCAGTAGCCGGGGATTTGAATATGGCTACACCTTC. Its protein product is CASSRGFEYGYTF. Combining the CDR3 with reference TRBV19 and TRBJ1-2 gives the whole variable domain DGGITQSPKYLFRKEGQNVTLSCEQNLNHDAMYWYRQDPGQGLRLIYYSQIVNDFQKGDIAEGYSVSREKKESFPLTVTSAQKNPTAFYLCASSRGFEYGYTFGSGTRLTVV.

Ten or more counts support this clone. The chain links TRBV24-1 to TRBJ2-3, with D possibly TRBD1 on 5 matching bases. V gave up 3 bases and J gave up 14 bases, with 14 bases separating them. This CDR3 has 12 residues. Germline V lookup: CDR1 KGHDR, CDR2 SFDVKD. This chain's CDR3 is CATSDEADRTYF. In DNA, the CDR3 is TGTGCCACCAGTGATGAAGCAGACAGAACGTATTTT.

This chain joins TRBV27 and TRBJ1-1; no clear D gene. The CDR3 runs 13 residues. The V end lost 6 bases, the J end lost 1 base, and 9 bases lay between the germline ends. Germline CDR1 and CDR2: MNHEY and SMNVEV (reference sequence). CDR3: CASRHLWNTEAFF. The DNA of the CDR3 is TGTGCCAGCAGACATCTTTGGAACACTGAAGCTTTCTTT.

The chain uses TRBV11-2 and TRBJ2-1, with no clear D. The CDR3 spans 13 residues. Germline lookup yields CDR1 SGHAT and CDR2 FQNNGV. The V end lost 3 bases, the J end lost 3 bases, and 6 bases lay between the germline ends. The CDR3 region is CASSFDNYNEQFF. CDR3 nucleotides: TGTGCCAGCAGCTTTGACAACTACAATGAGCAGTTCTTC.

This clone has a single count. The chain combines TRBV6-1 with TRBJ2-5, with unresolved D. There are 14 residues in the CDR3. Germline lookup yields CDR1 MNHNS and CDR2 SASEGT. The V and J ends lost 1 base and 5 bases respectively, with 11 bases between them. DNA of the CDR3: TGTGCCAGCAGTGAAGTGGCTGTGGAGGAGACCCAGTACTTC. It encodes CASSEVAVEETQYF.

This clone was counted only a few times. This chain uses TRBV7-9 with TRBJ1-5; maybe TRBD1 (5 bases). This CDR3 spans 15 amino acids. From germline, CDR1 is SEHNR and CDR2 FQNEAQ (reference sequence). V shed 4 bases and J shed 0 bases, with 10 bases lying between them. CDR3 sequence (DNA): TGTGCCAGCAGCTCCCAGGGTACTAGCAATCAGCCCCAGCATTTT. It translates to CASSSQGTSNQPQHF.

This chain connects TRBV10-2 to TRBJ1-1; TRBD1 might be the D (6 bases). V was clipped by 1 base and J by 5 bases, with 17 bases between them. Germline CDR1 and CDR2: WSHSY and SAAADI. The CDR3 sequence is 16 residues long. The CDR3 coding sequence is TGCGCCAGCAGTGAGTACGGGACAACCGGGCGGACTGAAGCTTTCTTT. This sequence encodes CASSEYGTTGRTEAFF.

The genes are TRBV18 and TRBJ2-3; 9 bases match TRBD2. Per germline, CDR1 KGHSH and CDR2 LQKENI. Germline trimming cut 3 bases from V and 6 bases from J; bases unmatched to any gene: 10. The CDR3 runs 16 residues. The DNA for the CDR3 is TGTGCCAGCTCACCTACCGCGGCGAGCGGGGGGGATACGCAGTATTTT. Protein: CASSPTAASGGDTQYF.